These 20 T cell receptor beta chains were sequenced from one sample in a study of response to subunit inactivated influenza vaccine. A single record per CDR3 protein comes from TCRdb applying MiXCR to the RT-PCR reads. Of roughly 650,000 distinct CDR3 sequences listed, less than 20% are singletons. Sequencing used PBMCs from blood, obtained roughly 12 days after vaccination. These receptors were taken from a man aged 45-60 years who received an inactivated influenza vaccine.

This clonotype has a handful of counts. The chain links TRBV10-3 to TRBJ2-3; TRBD2 might be the D (7 bases). The CDR3 sequence is 17 residues long. CDR1 is ENHRY and CDR2 is SYGVKD in the germline V gene. Trimming took 6 bases from V and 3 from J, leaving 22 bases between them. CDR3 in DNA: TGTGCCATCAGCGTATTAAGGGGGGGGAGTTTAACAGATACGCAGTATTTT. This encodes CAISVLRGGSLTDTQYF.

This chain connects TRBV7-9 to TRBJ2-5; D perhaps matches TRBD1 (6 bases). This CDR3 has 14 residues. With 5 bases removed from V and 5 bases from J, the gap between germline ends came to 15 bases. Germline assignment: CDR1 SEHNR and CDR2 FQNEAQ (reference sequence). The CDR3 protein is CASSVRDTWETQYF. Here the CDR3 DNA reads TGTGCCAGCAGCGTCCGGGACACTTGGGAGACCCAGTACTTC.

The chain is built from TRBV30 and TRBJ2-1, with D possibly TRBD2 on 5 matching bases. V shed 3 bases and J shed 2 bases, with 11 bases lying between them. The CDR3 contains 14 residues. The germline V gene encodes CDR1 GTSNPN and CDR2 SVGIG (reference sequence). CDR3 protein: CAWRKRNTYNEQFF. The DNA for the CDR3 is TGTGCCTGGAGGAAGCGGAACACCTACAATGAGCAGTTCTTC.

This clonotype turned up a few times. The rearrangement joins TRBV4-1 to TRBJ2-1; D not resolved. Trimming shortened V by 3 bases and J by 8 bases, and 20 bases separated the two germline ends. This CDR3 is built from 16 residues. Germline V lookup: CDR1 MGHRA, CDR2 YSYEKL. As DNA, the CDR3 is TGCGCCAGCAGCCAGGTACATGGCACTTTAAATCATGAGCAGTTCTTC. Translating it yields CASSQVHGTLNHEQFF.

V is TRBV18 and J is TRBJ2-3; the D is unclear. This CDR3 is 13 amino acids long. CDR1 and CDR2 (germline): KGHSH, LQKENI. Deletions cut 2 bases from V and 0 bases from J, with 3 bases between. The CDR3 DNA sequence: TGTGCCAGCTCACCAACTAGCACAGATACGCAGTATTTT. Translation: CASSPTSTDTQYF.

This clonotype has a handful of counts. The chain's CDR3 is CASNFPGQGRGEQFF. In DNA form, the CDR3 reads TGTGCCAGCAATTTCCCGGGACAGGGTCGGGGTGAGCAGTTCTTC. The gene calls are TRBV6-2 or TRBV6-3 and TRBJ2-1; 9 bases fit TRBD1. The V and J ends lost 7 bases and 9 bases, in that order; junction bases with no gene match: 13. Germline V gives CDR1 MNHEY, CDR2 SVGEGT. CDR3 length: 15 amino acids.

This chain joins TRBV5-1 and TRBJ2-3, with 9 bases fitting TRBD2. V dropped 0 bases and J dropped 10; count of bases not matched to a gene: 12. This CDR3 spans 16 amino acids. The germline V gene has CDR1 SGHRS and CDR2 YFSETQ. CDR3 sequence reads: CASSLVGLAGFGAQYF. In nucleotides, the CDR3 is TGCGCCAGCAGCTTGGTTGGCCTAGCGGGGTTCGGTGCGCAGTATTTT.

The chain's CDR3 is CATKRDRSHTDTQYF. The CDR3 region has the DNA TGTGCCACCAAGAGGGACCGAAGCCACACAGATACGCAGTATTTT. The chain recombines TRBV15 with TRBJ2-3, with D possibly called TRBD1 or TRBD2 (5 bases each). CDR3 size: 15 residues. CDR1 is LNHNV and CDR2 is YYDKDF in the germline V gene (reference sequence). The germline V and J ends were trimmed by 7 bases and 2 bases, with 16 bases remaining between them.

This clonotype was picked up a small number of times. The chain has TRBV20-1 and TRBJ2-1, with TRBD2 as a possible D gene (5 bases). V was cut by 3 bases and J by 1 base, with 7 bases left in between. CDR1 and CDR2 (germline): DFQATT, SNEGSKA (reference sequence). CDR3 length: 13 residues. The CDR3 DNA reads TGCAGTGCTAGTACGGGGTCCTACAATGAGCAGTTCTTC. Translation: CSASTGSYNEQFF.

This rearrangement joins TRBV5-6 to TRBJ2-5, with a possible D match to TRBD2 (5 bases). From germline, CDR1 is SGHDT and CDR2 YYEEEE. This CDR3 is built from 15 residues. V was clipped by 3 bases and J by 1 base, with 13 bases between them. The CDR3 reads CASSSVSGSQETQYF. CDR3 coding DNA: TGTGCCAGCAGCTCGGTGTCGGGATCCCAAGAGACCCAGTACTTC. Filled out from reference TRBV5-6 and TRBJ2-5, the complete variable domain reads DAGVTQSPTHLIKTRGQQVTLRCSPKSGHDTVSWYQQALGQGPQFIFQYYEEEERQRGNFPDRFSGHQFPNYSSELNVNALLLGDSALYLCASSSVSGSQETQYFGPGTRLLVL.

This clonotype was picked up a small number of times. The J gene is TRBJ2-1, the V gene TRBV10-3; D assignment may be TRBD1 or TRBD2 (5 bases each). Germline V gene lookup returns CDR1 ENHRY and CDR2 SYGVKD. This CDR3 has 14 amino acids. Trimming pared 7 bases from V and 3 bases from J, leaving 13 bases between. The CDR3 nucleotides read TGTGCCATCACCCGGGACGCCTTCTACAATGAGCAGTTCTTC. It encodes CAITRDAFYNEQFF.

The table lists this clonotype with a few counts. The CDR3 bases are TGTGCCAGCAGCAACCTAGGATGGGGGTCACTAGCAGAAGAGACCCAGTACTTC. It encodes CASSNLGWGSLAEETQYF. V and J are TRBV11-1 and TRBJ2-5; D is possibly TRBD2 (6 bases). CDR1 is SGHAT, CDR2 FQDESV, per germline (reference sequence). V was cut by 5 bases and J by 3 bases, with 25 bases left in between. This CDR3 spans 18 amino acids.

This clonotype was found many times. The chain carries TRBV7-3 and TRBJ2-3, with 11 bases identical to TRBD2. CDR1 and CDR2 (germline): SGHTA, FQGTGA. This CDR3 has 14 residues. With V trimmed by 5 bases and J by 9 bases, 7 bases remained unmatched. CDR3 sequence: CASSPGTSGLTQYF. The CDR3 DNA reads as TGTGCCAGCAGCCCTGGGACTAGCGGCCTAACGCAGTATTTT.

This clonotype came up many times. This chain connects TRBV6-2 or TRBV6-3 to TRBJ1-1; unclear D gene. Germline-derived CDR1 and CDR2 are MNHEY and SVGEGT. V was cut by 0 bases and J by 1 base, with 3 bases left in between. The CDR3 runs 13 residues. This chain's CDR3 is CASSYSSNTEAFF. Written as DNA, the CDR3 is TGTGCCAGCAGTTACTCGTCGAACACTGAAGCTTTCTTT.

The chain employs TRBV29-1 and TRBJ2-7; the match to TRBD2 covers 8 bases. CDR3 length: 14 residues. Germline CDR1 is SQVTM and CDR2 is ANQGSEA. V shed 3 bases, J shed 5 bases, and the junction held 9 bases outside the gene matches. Written as DNA, the CDR3 is TGCAGCGTTGATCGCTATGGGACTAGAGACGAGCAGTACTTC. It is translated as CSVDRYGTRDEQYF.

The chain combines TRBV27 with TRBJ2-7; D possibly uses TRBD1 or TRBD2 (7 bases each). Germline V gives CDR1 MNHEY, CDR2 SMNVEV (reference sequence). The CDR3 contains 13 residues. Trimming took off 9 bases at V and 5 bases at J, with 17 bases between the two ends. CDR3 bases: TGTGCCAGTCGTCCCGCAGGGGGGGACGAGCAGTACTTC. It encodes CASRPAGGDEQYF.

This clonotype was observed a few times. V is TRBV5-1 and J is TRBJ2-7; perhaps TRBD1 as D (5 bases). The germline V gene has CDR1 SGHRS and CDR2 YFSETQ. With 1 base removed from V and 7 bases from J, the gap between germline ends came to 15 bases. The CDR3 is 14 amino acids. CDR3 nucleotides: TGCGCCAGCAGCTTGAGTCCGAACAGGTATGAGCAGTACTTC. Residues: CASSLSPNRYEQYF.

This clonotype occurred many times. The J gene is TRBJ2-1, the V gene TRBV5-1; D uncertain. Trimming shortened V by 4 bases and J by 6 bases, and 5 bases separated the two germline ends. CDR1 is SGHRS, CDR2 YFSETQ, per germline. The CDR3 has 11 residues. The CDR3 bases are TGCGCCAGCAGCGTCACCAATGAGCAGTTCTTC. Protein product: CASSVTNEQFF.

This clonotype has only a few counts. This chain uses TRBV4-3 with TRBJ2-7; D gene unclear. Looked up from germline, CDR1 is LGHNA and CDR2 is YSLEER. V shed 0 bases and J shed 4 bases, with 10 bases lying between them. This CDR3 region has 14 residues. CDR3 nucleotide sequence: TGCGCCAGCAGCCAAGATAGATCAGGTTACGAGCAGTACTTC. This translates into CASSQDRSGYEQYF.

The chain joins TRBV19 to TRBJ1-1; the D is unclear. Germline V gene lookup returns CDR1 LNHDA and CDR2 SQIVND (reference sequence). The CDR3 is made up of 14 amino acids. Trimming left V 4 bases short and J 2 bases short, with 11 bases between. CDR3 sequence reads: CASSTDGTNTEAFF. Written as DNA, the CDR3 is TGTGCCAGTAGTACGGACGGAACAAACACTGAAGCTTTCTTT.